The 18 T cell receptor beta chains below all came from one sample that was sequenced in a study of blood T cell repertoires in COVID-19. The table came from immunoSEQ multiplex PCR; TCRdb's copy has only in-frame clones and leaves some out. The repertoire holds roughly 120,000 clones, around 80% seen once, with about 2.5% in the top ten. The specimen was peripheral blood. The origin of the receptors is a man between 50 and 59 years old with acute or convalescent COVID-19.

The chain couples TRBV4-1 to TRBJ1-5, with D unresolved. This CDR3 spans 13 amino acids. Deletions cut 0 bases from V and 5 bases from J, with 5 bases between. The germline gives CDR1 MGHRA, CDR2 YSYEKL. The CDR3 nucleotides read TGCGCCAGCAGCCAAGACAGGTATCAGCCCCAGCATTTT. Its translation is CASSQDRYQPQHF.

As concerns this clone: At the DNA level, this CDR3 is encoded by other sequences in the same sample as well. CDR3 in amino acids: CASSLILGGTDTQYF. As DNA, the CDR3 is TGTGCCAGCAGCTTAATCCTAGGGGGTACAGATACGCAGTATTTT. The chain carries TRBV11-1 and TRBJ2-3; the D gene is possibly TRBD1 (6 bases). Trimming cost V 2 bases and J 3 bases, with 12 bases left between them. CDR1 and CDR2 (germline): SGHAT, FQDESV (reference sequence). This CDR3 is built from 15 residues.

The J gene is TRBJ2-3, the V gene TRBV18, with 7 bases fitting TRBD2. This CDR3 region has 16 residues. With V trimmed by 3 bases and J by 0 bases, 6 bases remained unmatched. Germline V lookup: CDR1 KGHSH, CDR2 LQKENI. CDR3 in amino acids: CASSPGTTRSTDTQYF. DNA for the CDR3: TGTGCCAGCTCACCCGGGACTACCCGGAGCACAGATACGCAGTATTTT.

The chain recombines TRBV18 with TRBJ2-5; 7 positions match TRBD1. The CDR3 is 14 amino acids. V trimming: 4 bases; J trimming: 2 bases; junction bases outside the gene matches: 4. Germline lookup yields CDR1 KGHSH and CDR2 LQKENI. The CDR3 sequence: CASSQDRSQETQYF. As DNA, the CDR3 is TGTGCCAGCTCACAGGACAGGTCTCAAGAGACCCAGTACTTC.

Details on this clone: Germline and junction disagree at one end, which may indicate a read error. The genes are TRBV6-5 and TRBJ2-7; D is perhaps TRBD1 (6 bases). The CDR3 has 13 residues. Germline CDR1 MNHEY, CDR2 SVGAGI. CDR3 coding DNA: TGTGCCAGCAGACCTACAAGACAGGCCAAGGCAGGCTTC. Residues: CASRPTRQAKAGF.

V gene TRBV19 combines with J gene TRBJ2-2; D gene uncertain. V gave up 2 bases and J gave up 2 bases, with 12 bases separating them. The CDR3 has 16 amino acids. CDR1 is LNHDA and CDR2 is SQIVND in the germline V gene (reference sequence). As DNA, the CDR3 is TGTGCCAGTAGTATATATGCGGATCGAAACACCGGGGAGCTGTTTTTT. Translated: CASSIYADRNTGELFF.

Here the CDR3 reads CSASGPSGDDEAFF. The CDR3 DNA follows: TGCAGTGCTAGTGGCCCCTCGGGAGACGATGAAGCTTTCTTT. The rearrangement joins TRBV20-1 to TRBJ1-1; D unresolved. Trimming removed 3 bases at V and 7 bases at J, with 18 bases between. CDR1 is DFQATT and CDR2 is SNEGSKA in the germline V gene (reference sequence). The CDR3 extends over 14 amino acids.

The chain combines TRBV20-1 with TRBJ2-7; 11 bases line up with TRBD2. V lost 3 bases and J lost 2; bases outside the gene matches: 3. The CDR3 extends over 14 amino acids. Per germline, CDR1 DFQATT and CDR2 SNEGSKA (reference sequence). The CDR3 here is CSASHSGRAYEQYF. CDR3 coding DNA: TGCAGTGCTAGTCATAGCGGGAGGGCCTACGAGCAGTACTTC.

The chain's CDR3 is CASSLERSNTEAFF. The DNA for the CDR3 is TGCGCCAGCAGCTTGGAGCGGAGTAACACTGAAGCTTTCTTT. The V and J genes are TRBV5-1 and TRBJ1-1; no clear D. Germline-derived CDR1 and CDR2 are SGHRS and YFSETQ. The CDR3 is made up of 14 amino acids. V was cut by 0 bases and J by 2 bases, with 8 bases left in between. Full variable domain (missing parts from reference TRBV5-1 and TRBJ1-1): KAGVTQTPRYLIKTRGQQVTLSCSPISGHRSVSWYQQTPGQGLQFLFEYFSETQRNKGNFPGRFSGRQFSNSRSEMNVSTLELGDSALYLCASSLERSNTEAFFGQGTRLTVV.

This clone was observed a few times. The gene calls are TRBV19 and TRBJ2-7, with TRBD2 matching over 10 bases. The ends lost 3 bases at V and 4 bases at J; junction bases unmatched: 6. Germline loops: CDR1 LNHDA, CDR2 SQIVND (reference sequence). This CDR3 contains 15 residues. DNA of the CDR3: TGTGCCAGTAGTATTTCTAGCGGGAGAGGTTACGAGCAGTACTTC. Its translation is CASSISSGRGYEQYF.

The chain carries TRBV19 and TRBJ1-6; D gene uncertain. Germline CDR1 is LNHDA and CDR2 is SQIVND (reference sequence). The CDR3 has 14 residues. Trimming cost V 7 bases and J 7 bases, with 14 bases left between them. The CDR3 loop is CASTWARINSPLHF. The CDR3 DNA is TGTGCCAGTACCTGGGCCAGGATCAATTCACCCCTCCACTTT.

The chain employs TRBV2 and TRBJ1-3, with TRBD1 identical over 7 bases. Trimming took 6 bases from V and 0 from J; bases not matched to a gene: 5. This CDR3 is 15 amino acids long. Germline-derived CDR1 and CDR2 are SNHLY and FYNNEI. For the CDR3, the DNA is TGTGCCAGCAGGGGGGACAGTTCCTCTGGAAACACCATATATTTT. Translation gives CASRGDSSSGNTIYF.

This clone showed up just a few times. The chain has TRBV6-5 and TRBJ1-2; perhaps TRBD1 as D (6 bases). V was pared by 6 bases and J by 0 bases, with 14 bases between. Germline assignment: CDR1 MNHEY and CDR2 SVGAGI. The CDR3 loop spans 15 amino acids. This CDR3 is CASRYERGSNYGYTF. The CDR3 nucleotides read TGTGCCAGCAGATATGAGAGGGGGTCTAACTATGGCTACACCTTC.

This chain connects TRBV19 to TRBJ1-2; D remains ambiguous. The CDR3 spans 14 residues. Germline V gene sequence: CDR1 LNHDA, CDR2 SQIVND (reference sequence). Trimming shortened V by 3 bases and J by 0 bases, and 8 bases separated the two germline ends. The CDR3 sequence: CASSIVSSNYGYTF. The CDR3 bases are TGTGCCAGTAGTATCGTCAGTTCTAACTATGGCTACACCTTC.

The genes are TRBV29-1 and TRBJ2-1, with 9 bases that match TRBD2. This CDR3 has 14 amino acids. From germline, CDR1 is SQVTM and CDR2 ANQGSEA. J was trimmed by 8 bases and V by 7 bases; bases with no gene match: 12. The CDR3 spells CSAPELAGTYEQFF. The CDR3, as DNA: TGCAGCGCCCCGGAGCTAGCGGGGACATATGAGCAGTTCTTC.

CDR3 DNA: TGTGCCAGCAGTTTGAGGGCCTACGAGCAGTACTTC. Its protein product is CASSLRAYEQYF. V usage is TRBV28 and J usage is TRBJ2-7; D is perhaps TRBD2 (5 bases). The CDR3 covers 12 residues. The germline CDR1 and CDR2 sequences are MDHEN and SYDVKM. Trimming took 3 bases from V and 2 from J, leaving 5 bases between them. The entire variable domain, with the rest obtained from reference TRBV28 and TRBJ2-7, is as follows: DVKVTQSSRYLVKRTGEKVFLECVQDMDHENMFWYRQDPGLGLRLIYFSYDVKMKEKGDIPEGYSVSREKKERFSLILESASTNQTSMYLCASSLRAYEQYFGPGTRLTVT.

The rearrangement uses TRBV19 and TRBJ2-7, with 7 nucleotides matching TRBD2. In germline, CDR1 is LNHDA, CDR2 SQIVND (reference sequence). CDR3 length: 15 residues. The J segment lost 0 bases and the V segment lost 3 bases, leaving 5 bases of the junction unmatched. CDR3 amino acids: CASSMGSGASYEQYF. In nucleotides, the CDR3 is TGTGCCAGTAGTATGGGAAGCGGGGCCTCCTACGAGCAGTACTTC.

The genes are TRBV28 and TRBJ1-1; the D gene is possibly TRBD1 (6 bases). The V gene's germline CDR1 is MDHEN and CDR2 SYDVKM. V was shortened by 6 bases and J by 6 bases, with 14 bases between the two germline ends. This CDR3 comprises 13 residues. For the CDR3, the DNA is TGTGCCAGCAGCCACAACTCAGGGGCTGAAGCTTTCTTT. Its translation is CASSHNSGAEAFF. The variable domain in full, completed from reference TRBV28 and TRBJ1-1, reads DVKVTQSSRYLVKRTGEKVFLECVQDMDHENMFWYRQDPGLGLRLIYFSYDVKMKEKGDIPEGYSVSREKKERFSLILESASTNQTSMYLCASSHNSGAEAFFGQGTRLTVV.